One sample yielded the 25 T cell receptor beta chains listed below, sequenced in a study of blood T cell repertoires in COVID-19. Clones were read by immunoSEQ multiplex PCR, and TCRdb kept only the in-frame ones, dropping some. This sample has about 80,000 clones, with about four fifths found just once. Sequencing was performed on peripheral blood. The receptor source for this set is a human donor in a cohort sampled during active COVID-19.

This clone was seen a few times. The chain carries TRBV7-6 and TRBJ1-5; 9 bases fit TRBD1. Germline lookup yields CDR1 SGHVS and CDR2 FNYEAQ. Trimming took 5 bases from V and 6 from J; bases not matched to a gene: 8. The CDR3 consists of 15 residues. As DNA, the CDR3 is TGTGCCAGCAGCCTGCGGGACAGGGAGGGTCAGCCCCAGCATTTT. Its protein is CASSLRDREGQPQHF.

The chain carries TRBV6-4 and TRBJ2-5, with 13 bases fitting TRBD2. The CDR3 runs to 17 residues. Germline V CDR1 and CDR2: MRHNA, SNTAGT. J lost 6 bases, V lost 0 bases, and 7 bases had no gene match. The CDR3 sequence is CASSDSKGLAGPKTQYF. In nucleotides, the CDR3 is TGTGCCAGCAGTGACTCAAAGGGACTAGCGGGGCCTAAGACCCAGTACTTC.

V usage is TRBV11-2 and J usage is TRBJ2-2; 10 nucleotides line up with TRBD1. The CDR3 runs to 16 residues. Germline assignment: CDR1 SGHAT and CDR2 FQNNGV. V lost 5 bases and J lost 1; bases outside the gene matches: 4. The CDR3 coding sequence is TGTGCCAGCAGCGAGACAGGGGGCCGGAACACCGGGGAGCTGTTTTTT. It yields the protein CASSETGGRNTGELFF.

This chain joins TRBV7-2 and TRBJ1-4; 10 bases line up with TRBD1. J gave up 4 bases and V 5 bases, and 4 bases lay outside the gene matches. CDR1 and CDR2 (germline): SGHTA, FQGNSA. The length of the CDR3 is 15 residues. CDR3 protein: CASSIGQGDNEKLFF. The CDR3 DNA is TGTGCCAGCAGCATCGGACAGGGGGATAATGAAAAACTGTTTTTT.

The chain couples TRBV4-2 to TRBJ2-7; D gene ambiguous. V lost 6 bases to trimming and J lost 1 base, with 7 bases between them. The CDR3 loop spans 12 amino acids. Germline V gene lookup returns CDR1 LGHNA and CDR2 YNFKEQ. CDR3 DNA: TGTGCCAGCAGTATCTCTTCCTACGAGCAGTACTTC. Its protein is CASSISSYEQYF.

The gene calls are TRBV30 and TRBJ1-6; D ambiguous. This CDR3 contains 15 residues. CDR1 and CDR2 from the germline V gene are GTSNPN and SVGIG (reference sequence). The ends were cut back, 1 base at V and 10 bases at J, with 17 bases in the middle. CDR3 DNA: TGTGCCTGGAGTGAGGGAGGCTCTATTCGATCACCCCTCCACTTT. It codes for CAWSEGGSIRSPLHF.

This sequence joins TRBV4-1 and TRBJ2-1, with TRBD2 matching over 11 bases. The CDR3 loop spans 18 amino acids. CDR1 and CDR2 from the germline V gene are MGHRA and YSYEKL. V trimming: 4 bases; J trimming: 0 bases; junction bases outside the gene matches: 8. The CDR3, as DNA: TGCGCCAGCAGCCTGGCTAGCGGGGGGCCAAGCTCCTACAATGAGCAGTTCTTC. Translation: CASSLASGGPSSYNEQFF.

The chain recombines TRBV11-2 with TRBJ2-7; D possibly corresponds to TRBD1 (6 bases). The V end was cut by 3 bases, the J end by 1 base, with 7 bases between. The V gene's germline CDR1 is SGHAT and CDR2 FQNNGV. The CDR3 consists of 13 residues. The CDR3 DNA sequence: TGTGCCAGCAGCTTTGGACAGTCCTACGAGCAGTACTTC. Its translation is CASSFGQSYEQYF.

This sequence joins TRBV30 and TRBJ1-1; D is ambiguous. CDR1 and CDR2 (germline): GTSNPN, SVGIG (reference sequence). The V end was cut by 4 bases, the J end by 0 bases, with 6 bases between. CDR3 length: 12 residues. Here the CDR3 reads CAWTRVNTEAFF. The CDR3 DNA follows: TGTGCCTGGACTCGCGTGAACACTGAAGCTTTCTTT.

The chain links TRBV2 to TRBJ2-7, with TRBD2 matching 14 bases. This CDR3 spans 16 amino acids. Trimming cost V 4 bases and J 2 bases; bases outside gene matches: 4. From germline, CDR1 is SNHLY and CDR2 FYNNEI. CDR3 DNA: TGTGCCAGCAGTGGCGCGGGACTAGCGGGGGCCTACGAGCAGTACTTC. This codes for CASSGAGLAGAYEQYF.

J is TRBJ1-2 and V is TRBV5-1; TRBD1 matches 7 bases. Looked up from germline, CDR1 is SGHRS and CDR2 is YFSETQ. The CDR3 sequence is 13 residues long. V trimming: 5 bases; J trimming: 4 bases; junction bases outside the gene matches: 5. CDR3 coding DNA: TGCGCCAGCAGTCCGGGACAGACCTATGGCTACACCTTC. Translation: CASSPGQTYGYTF.

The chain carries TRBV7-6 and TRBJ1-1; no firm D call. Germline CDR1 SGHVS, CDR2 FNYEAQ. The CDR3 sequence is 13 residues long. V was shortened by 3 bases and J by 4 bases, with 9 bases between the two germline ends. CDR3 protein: CASSFEAGTEAFF. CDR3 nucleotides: TGTGCCAGCAGCTTTGAGGCGGGCACTGAAGCTTTCTTT.

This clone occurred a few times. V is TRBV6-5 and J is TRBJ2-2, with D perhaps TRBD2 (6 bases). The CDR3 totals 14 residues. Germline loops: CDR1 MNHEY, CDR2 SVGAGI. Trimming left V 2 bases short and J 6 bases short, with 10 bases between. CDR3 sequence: CASSYGGFAGELFF. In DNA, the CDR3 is TGTGCCAGCAGTTACGGGGGGTTCGCCGGGGAGCTGTTTTTT.

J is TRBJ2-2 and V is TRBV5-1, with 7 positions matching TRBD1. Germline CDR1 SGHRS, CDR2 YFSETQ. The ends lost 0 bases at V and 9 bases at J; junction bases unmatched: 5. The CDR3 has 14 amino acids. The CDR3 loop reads CASSLATGVRELFF. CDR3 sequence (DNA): TGCGCCAGCAGCTTGGCTACAGGGGTGAGGGAGCTGTTTTTT.

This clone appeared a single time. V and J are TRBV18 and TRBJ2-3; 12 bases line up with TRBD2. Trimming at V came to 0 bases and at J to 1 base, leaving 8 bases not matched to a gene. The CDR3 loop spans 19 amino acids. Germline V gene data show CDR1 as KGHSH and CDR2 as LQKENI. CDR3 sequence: CASSPPASGGVYGTDTQYF. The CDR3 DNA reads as TGTGCCAGCTCACCACCGGCTAGCGGGGGGGTCTACGGCACAGATACGCAGTATTTT.

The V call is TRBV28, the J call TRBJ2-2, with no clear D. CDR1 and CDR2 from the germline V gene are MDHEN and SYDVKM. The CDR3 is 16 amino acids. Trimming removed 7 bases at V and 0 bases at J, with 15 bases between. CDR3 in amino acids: CASTPLESSNTGELFF. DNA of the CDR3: TGTGCCAGCACCCCCCTCGAGTCTTCGAACACCGGGGAGCTGTTTTTT.

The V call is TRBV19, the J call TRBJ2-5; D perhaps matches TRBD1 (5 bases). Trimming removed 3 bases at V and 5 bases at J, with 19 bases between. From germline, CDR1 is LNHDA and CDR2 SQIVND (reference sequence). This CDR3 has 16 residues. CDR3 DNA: TGTGCCAGTAGTATCGTAGGGAAAGGGGCGAGGGAGACCCAGTACTTC. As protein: CASSIVGKGARETQYF.

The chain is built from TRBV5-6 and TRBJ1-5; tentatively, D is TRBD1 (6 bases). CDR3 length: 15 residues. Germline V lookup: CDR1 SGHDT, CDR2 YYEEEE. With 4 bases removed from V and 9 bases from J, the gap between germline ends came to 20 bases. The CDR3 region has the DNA TGTGCCAGCAGCCGAAGGACCTCCCTAGGGGGGCCCCAGCATTTT. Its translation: CASSRRTSLGGPQHF. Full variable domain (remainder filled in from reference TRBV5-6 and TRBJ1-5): DAGVTQSPTHLIKTRGQQVTLRCSPKSGHDTVSWYQQALGQGPQFIFQYYEEEERQRGNFPDRFSGHQFPNYSSELNVNALLLGDSALYLCASSRRTSLGGPQHFGDGTRLSIL.

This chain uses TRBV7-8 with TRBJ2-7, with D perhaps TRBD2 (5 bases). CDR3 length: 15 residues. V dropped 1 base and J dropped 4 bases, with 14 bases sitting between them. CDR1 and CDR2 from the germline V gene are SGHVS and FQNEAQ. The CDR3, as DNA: TGTGCCAGCAGCTTAGATCCGGGGTCCCTTTACGAGCAGTACTTC. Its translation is CASSLDPGSLYEQYF.

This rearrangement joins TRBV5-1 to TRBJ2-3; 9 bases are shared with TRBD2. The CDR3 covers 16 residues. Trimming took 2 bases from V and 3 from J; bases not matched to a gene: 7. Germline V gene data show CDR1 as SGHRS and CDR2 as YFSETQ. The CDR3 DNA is TGCGCCAGCAGCTTCATGGCGGGGGGGATAACAGATACGCAGTATTTT. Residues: CASSFMAGGITDTQYF.

The CDR3 sequence is CASTGGEKYSYEQYF. The CDR3 DNA is TGTGCCTCGACGGGGGGGGAAAAGTACTCCTACGAGCAGTACTTC. The rearrangement joins TRBV28 to TRBJ2-7, with 8 bases lining up with TRBD2. V trimming: 11 bases; J trimming: 0 bases; junction bases outside the gene matches: 12. Germline CDR1 reads MDHEN; CDR2 reads SYDVKM. CDR3 size: 15 residues.

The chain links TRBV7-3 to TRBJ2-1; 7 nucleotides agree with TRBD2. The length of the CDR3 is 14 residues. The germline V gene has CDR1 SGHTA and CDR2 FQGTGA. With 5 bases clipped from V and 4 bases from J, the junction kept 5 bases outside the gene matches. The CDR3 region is CASSAGVTYNEQFF. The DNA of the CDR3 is TGTGCCAGCAGCGCGGGGGTGACATACAATGAGCAGTTCTTC. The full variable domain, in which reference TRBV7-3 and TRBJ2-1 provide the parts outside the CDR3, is GAGVSQTPSNKVTEKGKYVELRCDPISGHTALYWYRQSLGQGPEFLIYFQGTGAADDSGLPNDRFFAVRPEGSVSTLKIQRTERGDSAVYLCASSAGVTYNEQFFGPGTRLTVL.

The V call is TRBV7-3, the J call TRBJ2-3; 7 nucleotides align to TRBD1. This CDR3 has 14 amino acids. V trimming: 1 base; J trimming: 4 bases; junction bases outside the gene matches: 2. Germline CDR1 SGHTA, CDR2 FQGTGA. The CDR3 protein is CASSLRGGPDTQYF. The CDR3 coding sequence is TGTGCCAGCAGCTTAAGAGGGGGCCCAGATACGCAGTATTTT.

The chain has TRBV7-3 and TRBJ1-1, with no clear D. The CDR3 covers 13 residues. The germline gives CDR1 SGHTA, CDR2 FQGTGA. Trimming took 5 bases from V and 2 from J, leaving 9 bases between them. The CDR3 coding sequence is TGTGCCAGCAGCCCGGCGGGCAACACTGAAGCTTTCTTT. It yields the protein CASSPAGNTEAFF. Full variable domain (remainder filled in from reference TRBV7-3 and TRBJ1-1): GAGVSQTPSNKVTEKGKYVELRCDPISGHTALYWYRQSLGQGPEFLIYFQGTGAADDSGLPNDRFFAVRPEGSVSTLKIQRTERGDSAVYLCASSPAGNTEAFFGQGTRLTVV.

CDR3 loop: CASNRQGSVYEQYF. The CDR3 DNA is TGTGCCAGCAACCGACAGGGTTCAGTCTACGAGCAGTACTTC. The V call is TRBV11-3, the J call TRBJ2-7; the match to TRBD1 covers 7 bases. Germline V gene data show CDR1 as SGHNT and CDR2 as YENEEA. The CDR3 sequence is 14 residues long. J was trimmed by 3 bases and V by 7 bases; bases with no gene match: 9.